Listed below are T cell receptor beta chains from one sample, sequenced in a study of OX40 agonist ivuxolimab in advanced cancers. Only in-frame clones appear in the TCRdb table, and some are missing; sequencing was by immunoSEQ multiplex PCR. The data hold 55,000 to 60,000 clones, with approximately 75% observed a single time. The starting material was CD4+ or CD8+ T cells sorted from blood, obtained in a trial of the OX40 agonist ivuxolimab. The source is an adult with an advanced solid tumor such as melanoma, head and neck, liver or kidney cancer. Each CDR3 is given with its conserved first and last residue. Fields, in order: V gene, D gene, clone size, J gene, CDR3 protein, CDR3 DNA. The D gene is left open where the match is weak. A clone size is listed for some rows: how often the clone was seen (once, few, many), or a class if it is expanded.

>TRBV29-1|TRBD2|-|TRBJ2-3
CSVSGTSGSSTDTQYF
TGCAGCGTTTCCGGGACTAGCGGTTCTAGCACAGATACGCAGTATTTT
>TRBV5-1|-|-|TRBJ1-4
CASSSDSWDEKLFF
TGCGCCAGCAGCTCGGACTCCTGGGATGAAAAACTGTTTTTT
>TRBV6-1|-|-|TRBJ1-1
CASSEYSEAFF
TGTGCCAGCAGTGAATACAGTGAAGCTTTCTTT
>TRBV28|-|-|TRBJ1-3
CASSRPSGNTIYF
TGTGCCAGCAGTAGACCCTCTGGAAACACCATATATTTT
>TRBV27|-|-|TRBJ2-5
CASSFSRVGQETQYF
TGTGCCAGCAGTTTCAGCAGGGTTGGACAAGAGACCCAGTACTTC
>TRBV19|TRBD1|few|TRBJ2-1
CASSGPDRGGYNEQFF
TGTGCCAGTAGTGGACCGGACAGGGGGGGGTACAATGAGCAGTTCTTC
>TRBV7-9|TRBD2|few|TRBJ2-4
CASTAGRENIQYF
TGTGCCAGTACCGCAGGGAGGGAAAACATTCAGTACTTC
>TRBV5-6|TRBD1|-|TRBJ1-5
CASSLGQQYSNQPQHF
TGTGCCAGCAGCCTGGGACAGCAATATAGCAATCAGCCCCAGCATTTT
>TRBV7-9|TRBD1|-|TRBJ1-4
CASSLPQGSNEKLFF
TGTGCCAGCAGCTTACCACAGGGGTCTAATGAAAAACTGTTTTTT
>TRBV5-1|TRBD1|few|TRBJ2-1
CASSPGQGMYNEQFF
TGCGCCAGCAGCCCTGGACAGGGAATGTACAATGAGCAGTTCTTC
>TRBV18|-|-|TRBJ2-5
CASSPASLETQYF
TGTGCCAGCTCACCGGCTAGCCTAGAGACCCAGTACTTC
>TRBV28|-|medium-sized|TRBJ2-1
CASSNANEQFF
TGTGCCAGCAGTAATGCCAATGAGCAGTTCTTC
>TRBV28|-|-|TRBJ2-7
CASSLLGQGEQYF
TGTGCCAGCAGTTTACTGGGGCAGGGCGAGCAGTACTTC
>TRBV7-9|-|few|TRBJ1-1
CASGGLMNTEAFF
TGTGCCAGCGGGGGACTCATGAACACTGAAGCTTTCTTT
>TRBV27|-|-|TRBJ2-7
CASSFGGSRVLYEQYF
TGTGCCAGCAGTTTCGGGGGCTCGAGGGTATTATACGAGCAGTACTTC
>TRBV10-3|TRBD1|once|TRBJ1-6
CAISESMGQGDSPLHF
TGTGCCATCAGTGAGTCGATGGGACAGGGGGATTCACCCCTCCACTTT
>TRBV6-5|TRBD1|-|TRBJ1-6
CASSRGQDNSPLHF
TGTGCCAGCAGTCGGGGACAGGATAATTCACCCCTCCACTTT
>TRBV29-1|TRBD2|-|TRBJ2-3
CSVGSGGGTDTQYF
TGCAGCGTTGGTAGCGGGGGGGGCACAGATACGCAGTATTTT
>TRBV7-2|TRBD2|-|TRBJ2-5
CASSRTSGAQETQYF
TGTGCCAGCAGCCGGACTAGCGGAGCTCAAGAGACCCAGTACTTC
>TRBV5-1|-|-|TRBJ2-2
CASSYGQYTGELFF
TGCGCCAGCAGCTATGGACAGTACACCGGGGAGCTGTTTTTT
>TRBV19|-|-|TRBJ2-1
CASSIDASSSYNEQFF
TGTGCCAGTAGTATAGATGCTTCGAGCTCCTACAATGAGCAGTTCTTC
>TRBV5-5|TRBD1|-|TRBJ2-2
CASSSGQGFGELFF
TGTGCCAGCAGCTCGGGACAGGGATTCGGGGAGCTGTTTTTT
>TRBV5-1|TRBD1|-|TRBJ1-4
CASSLTTGKGEKLFF
TGCGCCAGCAGCTTGACGACAGGGAAAGGTGAAAAACTGTTTTTT
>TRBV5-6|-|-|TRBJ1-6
CASSLGERGSPLHF
TGTGCCAGCAGCTTGGGAGAGAGAGGATCACCCCTCCACTTT
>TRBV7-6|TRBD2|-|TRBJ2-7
CASSLGLAGESSYEQYF
TGTGCCAGCAGCTTAGGACTAGCGGGGGAAAGCTCCTACGAGCAGTACTTC
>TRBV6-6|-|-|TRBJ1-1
CASSTARGATTEAFF
TGTGCCAGCAGTACCGCAAGGGGCGCGACTACTGAAGCTTTCTTT
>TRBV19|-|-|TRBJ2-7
CASSILGQYF
TGTGCCAGTAGTATCCTCGGGCAGTACTTC
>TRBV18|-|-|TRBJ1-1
CASSLNRGYTEAFF
TGTGCCAGCTCACTTAATAGGGGTTACACTGAAGCTTTCTTT
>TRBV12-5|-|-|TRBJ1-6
CASGLSREPLHF
TGTGCTAGTGGTTTGTCCAGGGAGCCCCTCCACTTT